The next 8 T cell receptor beta chains were all read from a single sample in a study of blood T cell repertoires in COVID-19. Repertoires were generated with immunoSEQ multiplex PCR, while TCRdb's copy carries only in-frame clones and drops some. The profile shows tens of thousands of clones, roughly four fifths of them singletons. Sequencing was carried out using peripheral blood. The receptors were sampled from a man aged 80 or over with COVID-19, enrolled during active disease.

This clone was seen a single time. The genes are TRBV3-1 (or the pseudogene TRBV3-2) and TRBJ1-5, with 7 bases fitting TRBD1. The V gene's germline CDR1 is LGHDT and CDR2 YNNKEL (reference sequence). V lost 0 bases and J lost 6; bases outside the gene matches: 8. This CDR3 comprises 16 residues. The CDR3 reads CASSQDATGVSQPQHF. The CDR3 coding sequence is TGTGCCAGCAGCCAAGATGCTACAGGGGTTAGTCAGCCCCAGCATTTT.

V is TRBV19 and J is TRBJ2-7; 9 nucleotides line up with TRBD1. The CDR3 extends over 15 amino acids. Germline lookup yields CDR1 LNHDA and CDR2 SQIVND (reference sequence). Trimming removed 3 bases from V and 5 bases from J; junction bases left unmatched: 8. CDR3 region: CASSISDRGPHEQYF. The CDR3 nucleotides read TGTGCCAGTAGTATCTCGGACAGGGGCCCCCACGAGCAGTACTTC.

The J gene is TRBJ2-3, the V gene TRBV5-1; 8 bases map to TRBD2. This CDR3 has 16 residues. Germline CDR1 and CDR2: SGHRS and YFSETQ. Losses at the gene ends were 4 bases for V and 0 bases for J; bases not matched to a gene: 7. The CDR3 nucleotides are TGCGCCAGCAGCAGACCACTAGCGGACAGCACAGATACGCAGTATTTT. Its translation: CASSRPLADSTDTQYF.

This chain uses TRBV28 with TRBJ1-6; a possible D gene is TRBD1 (5 bases). From germline, CDR1 is MDHEN and CDR2 SYDVKM. The CDR3 loop spans 13 amino acids. With 7 bases removed from V and 8 bases from J, the gap between germline ends came to 12 bases. CDR3 sequence: CASNWGRDSPLHF. CDR3 nucleotides: TGTGCCAGCAACTGGGGCAGGGATTCACCCCTCCACTTT.

V usage is TRBV5-1 and J usage is TRBJ2-3; D remains unclear. Germline values: CDR1 SGHRS, CDR2 YFSETQ. V was trimmed by 6 bases and J by 3 bases, leaving 5 bases between them. CDR3 length: 11 amino acids. CDR3 nucleotide sequence: TGCGCCAGCACCGGGACAGATACGCAGTATTTT. Its translation: CASTGTDTQYF.

The chain is built from TRBV6-1 and TRBJ2-7, with a weak D call TRBD1 (6 bases). With 2 bases removed from V and 3 bases from J, the gap between germline ends came to 11 bases. This CDR3 is built from 14 residues. CDR1 is MNHNS, CDR2 SASEGT, per germline. CDR3 region: CASSESTGSYEQYF. The CDR3 DNA follows: TGTGCCAGCAGTGAAAGCACAGGGAGCTACGAGCAGTACTTC.

The chain links TRBV5-4 to TRBJ1-2; D not resolved. Trimming shortened V by 4 bases and J by 2 bases, and 15 bases separated the two germline ends. Germline loops: CDR1 SGHNT, CDR2 YYREEE (reference sequence). CDR3 size: 15 residues. This chain's CDR3 is CASSRLERENYGYTF. The CDR3, as DNA: TGTGCCAGCAGCCGCTTGGAACGGGAGAACTATGGCTACACCTTC.

The chain carries TRBV6-5 and TRBJ2-5; possibly TRBD1 for D (6 bases). CDR1 is MNHEY, CDR2 SVGAGI, per germline. V lost 5 bases and J 1 base, leaving 11 bases between the germline ends. This CDR3 contains 14 residues. The CDR3 coding sequence is TGTGCCAGCAGTAAACAGGGTGTCCAAGAGACCCAGTACTTC. Amino acids: CASSKQGVQETQYF.